Listed below are T cell receptor beta chains from one sample, sequenced in a study of blood T cell repertoires in COVID-19. TCRdb keeps only in-frame clones here, not all; method: immunoSEQ multiplex PCR. The repertoire holds about 150,000 clones, with about 80% as singletons. Sequencing input: peripheral blood. Receptor source: an older woman with acute or convalescent COVID-19. Each CDR3 is given with its conserved first and last residue. The order of the fields is J gene, V gene, D gene, clone size, CDR3 protein, CDR3 DNA. D genes are given only for firm matches. Not all rows give a size; the values are once, few, many and, for expanded clones, a class.

>TRBJ1-5|TRBV19|-|-
CASSIFGGGNQPQHF
TGTGCCAGTAGTATTTTTGGGGGGGGCAATCAGCCCCAGCATTTT
>TRBJ2-1|TRBV7-8|-|-
CASSSSKARRNEQFF
TGTGCCAGCAGCTCCAGCAAGGCAAGGAGGAATGAGCAGTTCTTC
>TRBJ2-7|TRBV27|-|-
CASSNGGAGRTEQYF
TGTGCCAGCAGTAATGGGGGGGCAGGGAGGACCGAGCAGTACTTC
>TRBJ1-1|TRBV2|-|-
CASVRRETAEAFF
TGTGCCAGCGTGAGGAGGGAGACGGCTGAAGCTTTCTTT
>TRBJ1-1|TRBV7-9|-|-
CASSLTPGFGSEAFF
TGTGCCAGCAGCCTTACTCCGGGTTTTGGCTCTGAAGCTTTCTTT
>TRBJ2-1|TRBV5-5|TRBD2|-
CASSTGTSGHYNEQFF
TGTGCCAGCAGCACAGGGACTAGCGGACACTACAATGAGCAGTTCTTC
>TRBJ2-4|TRBV11-2|TRBD2|-
CASSLGTSVENIQYF
TGTGCCAGCAGCTTAGGGACTAGCGTAGAAAACATTCAGTACTTC
>TRBJ2-2|TRBV10-1|-|-
CASSDLNTGELFF
TGCGCCAGCAGTGATCTAAACACCGGGGAGCTGTTTTTT
>TRBJ2-1|TRBV19|-|-
CASSPPKGKVYNEQFF
TGTGCCAGTAGCCCCCCAAAGGGGAAGGTCTACAATGAGCAGTTCTTC
>TRBJ2-5|TRBV6-1|TRBD2|-
CASSEAGRGMRETQYF
TGTGCCAGCAGTGAAGCGGGGAGGGGCATGAGGGAGACCCAGTACTTC
>TRBJ2-7|TRBV29-1|-|-
CSVDSGQNSYEQYF
TGCAGCGTTGATTCCGGACAGAACTCCTACGAGCAGTACTTC
>TRBJ2-1|TRBV15|TRBD2|-
CATSRARTSGVDEQFF
TGTGCCACCAGCAGAGCGAGGACTAGCGGGGTTGATGAGCAGTTCTTC
>TRBJ1-4|TRBV3-1/TRBV3-2|-|-
CASSRGPATNEKLFF
TGTGCCAGCAGCCGCGGCCCTGCAACTAATGAAAAACTGTTTTTT
>TRBJ1-2|TRBV6-5|-|-
CATRRESLYGYTF
TGTGCCACCCGCCGGGAGTCACTCTATGGCTACACCTTC
>TRBJ1-5|TRBV5-4|TRBD1|-
CASSLDRGPVQPQHF
TGTGCCAGCAGCTTGGACAGGGGGCCTGTCCAGCCCCAGCATTTT
>TRBJ1-2|TRBV2|-|-
CASRMDSYGYTF
TGTGCCAGCCGTATGGACAGCTATGGCTACACCTTC
>TRBJ2-1|TRBV11-3|TRBD1|-
CASSLGGGPGEQFF
TGTGCCAGCAGCTTAGGAGGGGGCCCGGGTGAGCAGTTCTTC
>TRBJ1-6|TRBV30|-|once
CAWSLQGGSPLHF
TGTGCCTGGAGTCTACAGGGTGGTTCACCCCTCCACTTT
>TRBJ2-5|TRBV6-5|TRBD2|-
CASSYSWRGGLETQYF
TGTGCCAGCAGTTACTCCTGGCGGGGGGGCCTAGAGACCCAGTACTTC
>TRBJ1-6|TRBV5-1|-|-
CASSLAGGHMESNSPLHF
TGCGCCAGCAGTTTGGCTGGGGGCCACATGGAGTCTAATTCACCCCTCCACTTT
>TRBJ2-2|TRBV3-1/TRBV3-2|-|-
CASSQAGAGELFF
TGTGCCAGCAGCCAAGCGGGGGCCGGGGAGCTGTTTTTT
>TRBJ1-1|TRBV25-1|TRBD1|-
CASRGQGWVTTEAFF
TGTGCCAGCAGGGGACAGGGGTGGGTAACCACTGAAGCTTTCTTT
>TRBJ2-1|TRBV15|TRBD1|-
CATSLRQGSYNEQFF
TGTGCCACCAGCCTTCGACAGGGGTCCTACAATGAGCAGTTCTTC
>TRBJ1-5|TRBV6-6|-|-
CASNRLWGDSNQPQHF
TGTGCCAGCAATCGATTGTGGGGGGATAGCAATCAGCCCCAGCATTTT
>TRBJ1-5|TRBV7-9|-|once
CASSLGQFNQPQHF
TGTGCCAGCAGCTTAGGACAGTTCAATCAGCCCCAGCATTTT
>TRBJ1-1|TRBV29-1|-|-
CSVTRARGAFMNTEAFF
TGCAGCGTCACCCGGGCCCGGGGGGCGTTCATGAACACTGAAGCTTTCTTT
>TRBJ2-6|TRBV7-9|TRBD1|-
CASPRDRVNSGANVLTF
TGTGCCAGCCCTAGAGACAGGGTCAACTCTGGGGCCAACGTCCTGACTTTC
>TRBJ1-4|TRBV6-6|TRBD1|-
CASSYSDRGGEKLFF
TGTGCCAGCAGTTACTCAGACAGGGGCGGAGAAAAACTGTTTTTT
>TRBJ2-5|TRBV19|TRBD1|-
CASSPGQPETQYF
TGTGCCAGTAGTCCGGGACAGCCAGAGACCCAGTACTTC